This T cell receptor beta chain emerged from a study of OX40 agonist ivuxolimab in advanced cancers. Turning to the overall study: The costimulatory receptor OX40 (CD134) was targeted by ivuxolimab, a fully human IgG2 agonistic monoclonal antibody. Intravenous ivuxolimab was administered to patients every 2 weeks at six dose levels: 0.01, 0.1, 0.3, 1.5, 3 and 10 mg/kg. Of the roughly 54 patients in dose escalation, about 20 had hepatocellular carcinoma, around 15 had melanoma, 9 had renal cell carcinoma and 9 had head and neck cancer. In the dose-escalation cohort, around four fifths of patients were male, and the mean age was approximately 60 years with a range of roughly 20 to 85. Prior anti-PD-1, anti-PD-L1 or anti-CTLA-4 therapy was permitted, and checkpoint inhibitors had been received by about 44% of dose-escalation patients. Partial responses were achieved by three dose-escalation patients, of whom one had hepatocellular carcinoma and two had cutaneous melanoma. Peripheral TCRbeta sequencing was intended to test whether TCR sequence diversity was altered and clonal T-cell expansion was caused by ivuxolimab. The paper describes the monotherapy dose-escalation part (N ≈ 51 patients) of the phase I trial of ivuxolimab.

The trial excluded patients who had a history of autoimmune disease or were on systemic immunosuppression. Peripheral blood for TCR sequencing was drawn from every dose cohort at baseline, at cycle 4 day 1 and at cycle 7 day 1. Samples were obtained from an open-label, multicenter, first-in-human phase I dose-escalation trial of ivuxolimab. Adults with locally advanced or metastatic head and neck squamous cell, hepatocellular, melanoma or renal cell carcinoma were enrolled in the trial. Before TCR sequencing, CD4+ T cells and CD8+ T cells were sorted from peripheral blood as separate populations. Study-wide conclusions, independent of this receptor: Low levels of normalized T-cell clonal expansion were also shown by some nonresponding patients. After ivuxolimab, more expanded clones were found on average in CD8+ T cells than in CD4+ T cells. The antigen specificity of the clonally expanded peripheral T cells was not determined. At doses of 0.1 to 3.0 mg/kg, clonal expansion of both CD4+ and CD8+ T cells in blood was seen between baseline and week 6. In the 0.1-3.0 mg/kg groups, partial responders had among the lowest normalized peripheral clonal expansion, particularly in CD8+ T cells.

Genomic DNA was isolated from the sorted cells so that the TCRbeta CDR3 region could be sequenced. The immunoSEQ Assay was used for sequencing of TCRbeta CDR3 regions. The source is immuneACCESS, and TCRdb retained only in-frame sequences with V and J called. Part of the clones is not carried over; for the studies checked, unresolved V genes explain less than half of this, and the remainder is unexplained. The sample table shows some 80,000 clones, and roughly 90% are seen once. The ten largest clones capture over 6.5% of the sample. Based on the germline V gene, the CDR1 and CDR2 sequences are SGHAT and FQNNGV. A distance of 14 bases separates the germline ends of V and J, which lose 5 bases and 3 bases respectively. Taken from cysteine to phenylalanine, the CDR3 has 14 residues. Only the CDR3 portion is preserved as DNA: 42 bases, with reading frame beginning at the first base. Concerning this clone itself: Its recognized antigen is unknown. There are no base qualities to consult, and no much larger clone falls within one base.

This clonotype originated in an adult with an advanced solid tumor such as melanoma, head and neck, liver or kidney cancer. The chain couples TRBV11-2 to TRBJ2-7; the D gene is perhaps TRBD1 or TRBD2, each of them matching over 6 bases. Sequencing was performed on CD4+ or CD8+ T cells sorted from blood, taken in a trial of the OX40 agonist ivuxolimab. The CDR3 here reads CASSAGHGVYEQYF. Read as DNA, the sequence is TGTGCCAGCAGCGCGGGACACGGTGTCTACGAGCAGTACTTC.